The 13 T cell receptor beta chains below all came from one sample that was sequenced in a study of T cell responses to AZD1222 COVID-19 vaccine (dated by TCRdb to the early 2020s). Library construction relied on the immunoSEQ multiplex PCR assay. Drawn from immuneACCESS, this table holds only the in-frame rearrangements with V and J called that TCRdb kept. Clones are partly lost; checked studies trace under half to an unresolved V gene and leave the rest unexplained. Across this sample there are 100,000 to 130,000 clones, with more than 80% seen only once. The ten largest clones represent 6.5% to 8% of the sample. In light of the paper, this sample's time point label describes: baseline before first vaccination. The material sequenced was peripheral blood, taken on day 0 of AZD1222 vaccination. All receptors derive from an adult in good health.

The V and J genes are TRBV5-6 and TRBJ2-2; 9 bases are a match to TRBD1. The J segment lost 7 bases and the V segment lost 0 bases, leaving 7 bases of the junction unmatched. The CDR3 is 16 amino acids. Germline-derived CDR1 and CDR2 are SGHDT and YYEEEE. As DNA, the CDR3 is TGTGCCAGCAGCTTGGGCCCGGGACAGGGAATCGGGGAGCTGTTTTTT. It translates to CASSLGPGQGIGELFF. The full variable domain, rest sourced from reference TRBV5-6 and TRBJ2-2, is DAGVTQSPTHLIKTRGQQVTLRCSPKSGHDTVSWYQQALGQGPQFIFQYYEEEERQRGNFPDRFSGHQFPNYSSELNVNALLLGDSALYLCASSLGPGQGIGELFFGEGSRLTVL.

This chain connects TRBV27 to TRBJ2-7; D is unclear. This CDR3 spans 14 amino acids. CDR1 and CDR2 (germline): MNHEY, SMNVEV (reference sequence). V lost 6 bases to trimming and J lost 2 bases, with 14 bases between them. The CDR3 coding sequence is TGTGCCAGCAGGAAAAAAAACCCCCCCTACGAGCAGTACTTC. It translates to CASRKKNPPYEQYF.

The V gene is TRBV28, the J gene TRBJ2-2; the match to TRBD1 covers 8 bases. The germline gives CDR1 MDHEN, CDR2 SYDVKM. CDR3 length: 13 amino acids. V was pared by 5 bases and J by 8 bases, with 4 bases of the junction left unmatched. The CDR3 nucleotides are TGTGCCAGCAGTGGGACAGGAATGGGGGAGCTGTTTTTT. Its translation is CASSGTGMGELFF.

The chain carries TRBV18 and TRBJ2-2; D possibly uses TRBD1 or TRBD2 (6 bases each). This CDR3 spans 15 amino acids. From germline, CDR1 is KGHSH and CDR2 LQKENI. V was shortened by 8 bases and J by 4 bases, with 17 bases between the two germline ends. The CDR3 DNA is TGTGCCAGCCAGCCGGCACAGGGAGGCACCGGGGAGCTGTTTTTT. This sequence encodes CASQPAQGGTGELFF.

This clone has just one count. This chain joins TRBV5-8 and TRBJ2-7, with 11 positions matching TRBD2. With V trimmed by 4 bases and J by 3 bases, 6 bases remained unmatched. The CDR3 sequence is 15 residues long. Germline CDR1 is SGHTS and CDR2 is YDEGEE. The CDR3 bases are TGTGCCAGCAGCGTCCGACTAGCGGGACACTACGAGCAGTACTTC. Its translation is CASSVRLAGHYEQYF.

As regards this clone: The sample carries other DNA sequences with the same CDR3. The V gene is TRBV28, the J gene TRBJ1-5; no definite D call. This CDR3 has 11 amino acids. CDR1 is MDHEN, CDR2 SYDVKM, per germline. V shed 6 bases and J shed 3 bases, with 3 bases lying between them. CDR3 sequence: CASSFNQPQHF. In nucleotides, the CDR3 is TGTGCCAGCAGCTTCAATCAGCCCCAGCATTTT.

This rearrangement joins TRBV28 to TRBJ2-7, with no clear D. V lost 8 bases and J 3 bases, leaving 8 bases between the germline ends. Germline V gives CDR1 MDHEN, CDR2 SYDVKM. The CDR3 has 11 amino acids. Written as DNA, the CDR3 is TGTGCCAGCGGTCAAAGCTACGAGCAGTACTTC. This gives the protein CASGQSYEQYF.

This chain links TRBV7-2 with TRBJ1-6, with 12 bases fitting TRBD1. Germline-derived CDR1 and CDR2 are SGHTA and FQGNSA. V lost 4 bases to trimming and J lost 10 bases; unmatched junction nucleotides: 2. The CDR3 consists of 14 residues. The CDR3 coding sequence is TGTGCCAGCAGCTGGGACAGGGGGCGATCACCCCTCCACTTT. Translating it yields CASSWDRGRSPLHF.

The chain uses TRBV7-2 and TRBJ2-1; perhaps TRBD2 as D (6 bases). The germline V and J ends were trimmed by 0 bases and 3 bases, with 12 bases remaining between them. This CDR3 is built from 16 residues. Germline lookup yields CDR1 SGHTA and CDR2 FQGNSA. This CDR3 is CASSLAGGTFYNEQFF. The CDR3 nucleotides are TGTGCCAGCAGCTTAGCGGGTGGGACTTTCTACAATGAGCAGTTCTTC.

The genes are TRBV5-4 and TRBJ2-7; maybe TRBD2 (5 bases). Germline V gene data show CDR1 as SGHNT and CDR2 as YYREEE (reference sequence). The CDR3 runs to 13 residues. V lost 3 bases, J lost 7 bases, and 14 bases lay in between. The chain's CDR3 is CASSSKTTLEQYF. CDR3 nucleotide sequence: TGTGCCAGCAGCTCAAAGACTACTTTGGAGCAGTACTTC.

On this clone itself: At the DNA level, this CDR3 is encoded by other sequences in the same sample as well. The chain has TRBV19 and TRBJ1-2; TRBD1 aligns across 7 bases. Germline V gene data show CDR1 as LNHDA and CDR2 as SQIVND (reference sequence). CDR3 length equals 13 residues. V was pared by 8 bases and J by 5 bases, with 8 bases of the junction left unmatched. CDR3 loop: CASRPGTDYGYTF. The CDR3 coding sequence is TGTGCCAGTCGTCCCGGGACAGATTATGGCTACACCTTC.

This sequence joins TRBV5-1 and TRBJ1-4, with a possible D match to TRBD1 (6 bases). This CDR3 has 13 residues. The V end lost 5 bases, the J end lost 5 bases, and 10 bases lay between the germline ends. CDR1 is SGHRS and CDR2 is YFSETQ in the germline V gene. For the CDR3, the DNA is TGCGCCAGCAGACGAAGGGGGAATGAAAAACTGTTTTTT. Protein product: CASRRRGNEKLFF. The full variable domain, with the rest looked up from reference TRBV5-1 and TRBJ1-4, is KAGVTQTPRYLIKTRGQQVTLSCSPISGHRSVSWYQQTPGQGLQFLFEYFSETQRNKGNFPGRFSGRQFSNSRSEMNVSTLELGDSALYLCASRRRGNEKLFFGSGTQLSVL.

J is TRBJ1-6 and V is TRBV3-1 (or the pseudogene TRBV3-2); TRBD1 aligns across 9 bases. Germline assignment: CDR1 LGHDT and CDR2 YNNKEL (reference sequence). Unmatched junction bases numbered 1, after V lost 0 bases and J lost 7 bases. The CDR3 loop spans 15 amino acids. CDR3 in DNA: TGTGCCAGCAGCCAAGATGACAGGGGGAATTCACCCCTCCACTTT. Residues: CASSQDDRGNSPLHF.